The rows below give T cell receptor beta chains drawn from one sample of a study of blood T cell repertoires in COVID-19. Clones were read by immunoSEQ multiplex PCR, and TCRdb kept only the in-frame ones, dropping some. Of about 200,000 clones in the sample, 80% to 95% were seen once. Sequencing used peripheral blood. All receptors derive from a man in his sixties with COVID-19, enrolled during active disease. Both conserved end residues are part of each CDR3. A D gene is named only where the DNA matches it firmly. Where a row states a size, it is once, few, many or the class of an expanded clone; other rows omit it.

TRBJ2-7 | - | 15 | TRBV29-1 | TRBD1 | TGCAGCGTTGAAGAGGCGAGGACAGGGGCCTACGAGCAGTACTTC | CSVEEARTGAYEQYF
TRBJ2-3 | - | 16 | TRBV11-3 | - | TGTGCCAGCAGCTTAGGTTCGGACTTTAACACAGATACGCAGTATTTT | CASSLGSDFNTDTQYF
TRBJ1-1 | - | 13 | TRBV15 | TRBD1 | TGTGCCACCAGCATAACCCAGGGGGGTGAAGCTTTCTTT | CATSITQGGEAFF
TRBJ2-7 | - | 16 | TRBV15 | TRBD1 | TGTGCCACCAGCAGAGATCGAGGGACAGGGTTCTACGAGCAGTACTTC | CATSRDRGTGFYEQYF
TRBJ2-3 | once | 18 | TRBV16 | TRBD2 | TGTGCCAGCAGCCAACGACTGAGCGGGGGGGTATCCACAGATACGCAGTATTTT | CASSQRLSGGVSTDTQYF
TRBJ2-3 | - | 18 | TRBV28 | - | TGTGCCAGCAAAGCATCGAACGGTCAGGAGGGTAGCACAGATACGCAGTATTTT | CASKASNGQEGSTDTQYF
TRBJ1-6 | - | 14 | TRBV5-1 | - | TGCGCCAGCAGCCCCTCGGGAGGCAATTCACCCCTCCACTTT | CASSPSGGNSPLHF
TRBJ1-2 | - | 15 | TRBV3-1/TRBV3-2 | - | TGTGCCAGCAGCCAAGCTGGAGCACCCTTCTATGGCTACACCTTC | CASSQAGAPFYGYTF
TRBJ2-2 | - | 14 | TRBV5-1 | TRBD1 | TGCGCCAGCGCCGGGACAGGGGTCACCGGGGAGCTGTTTTTT | CASAGTGVTGELFF
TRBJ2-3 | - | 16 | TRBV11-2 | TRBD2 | TGTGCCAGCAGCTTAGCAGGACTAGCGGGCGGTCACACGCAGTATTTT | CASSLAGLAGGHTQYF
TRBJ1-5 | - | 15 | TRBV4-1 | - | TGCGCCAGCAGCCAGTCAGGGAATGGCAATCAGCCCCAGCATTTT | CASSQSGNGNQPQHF
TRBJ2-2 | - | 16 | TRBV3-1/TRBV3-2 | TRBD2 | TGTGCCAGCCGGAAGAGCGGGGGGGCATTTATCGGGGAGCTGTTTTTT | CASRKSGGAFIGELFF
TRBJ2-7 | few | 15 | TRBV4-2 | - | TGTGCCAGCAGCCAAGGGAAGGGGACTGCCTACGAGCAGTACTTC | CASSQGKGTAYEQYF
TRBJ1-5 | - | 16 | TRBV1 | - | TGCACCAGCAGCCAAGATGCGGTGAACCGGGGTCAGCCCCAGCATTTT | CTSSQDAVNRGQPQHF
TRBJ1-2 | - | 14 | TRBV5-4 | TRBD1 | TGTGCCAGCAGCTCGGGAGACAGGGGCTATGGCTACACCTTC | CASSSGDRGYGYTF
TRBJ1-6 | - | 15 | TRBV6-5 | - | TGTGCCAGCAGTTACGTGAAAGGGGGTAATTCACCCCTCCACTTT | CASSYVKGGNSPLHF
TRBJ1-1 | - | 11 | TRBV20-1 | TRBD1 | TGCAGCCGACAGGGGGCCACTGAAGCTTTCTTT | CSRQGATEAFF
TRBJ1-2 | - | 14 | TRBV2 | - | TGTGCCAGCAGCGCAGGGGCCTCGGGCTATGGCTACACCTTC | CASSAGASGYGYTF
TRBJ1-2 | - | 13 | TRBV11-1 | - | TGTGCCAGCAGCTCAACGGGGAACTATGGCTACACCTTC | CASSSTGNYGYTF
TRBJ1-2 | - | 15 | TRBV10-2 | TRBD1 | TGCGCCAGCAGGGACAGGGTGGGGCCTAACTATGGCTACACCTTC | CASRDRVGPNYGYTF
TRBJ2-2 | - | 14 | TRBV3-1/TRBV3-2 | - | TGTGCCAGCAGCCTTGGGGGAGGTACCGGGGAGCTGTTTTTT | CASSLGGGTGELFF
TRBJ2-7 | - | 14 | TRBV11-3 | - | TGTGCCAGCAGCCCTGACGGCGGGGCCCACGAGCAGTACTTC | CASSPDGGAHEQYF
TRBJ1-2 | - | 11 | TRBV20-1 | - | TGCAGTGCTAGAGCAGGGCCTGGCTACACCTTC | CSARAGPGYTF
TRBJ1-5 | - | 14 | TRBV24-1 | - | TGTGCCACCAGTGGTGGACAGCCTAATCAGCCCCAGCATTTT | CATSGGQPNQPQHF
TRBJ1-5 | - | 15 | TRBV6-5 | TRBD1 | TGTGCCAGCAGAACAGGGGTCTTCAGCAATCAGCCCCAGCATTTT | CASRTGVFSNQPQHF
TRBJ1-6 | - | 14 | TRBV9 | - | TGTGCCAGCAGCGTAGACCCCCCAGAATCACCCCTCCACTTT | CASSVDPPESPLHF
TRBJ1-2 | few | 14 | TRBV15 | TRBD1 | TGTGCCACGAATAAGGACAGGGGACTCTATGGCTACACCTTC | CATNKDRGLYGYTF
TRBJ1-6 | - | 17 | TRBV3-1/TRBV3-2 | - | TGTGCCAGCAGCCAAGAAGGGGCGGCGGCCTCTAATTCACCCCTCCACTTT | CASSQEGAAASNSPLHF
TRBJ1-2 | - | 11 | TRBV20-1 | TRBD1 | TGCAGTGCAACAGGGGACTATGGCTACACCTTC | CSATGDYGYTF
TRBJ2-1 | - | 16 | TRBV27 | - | TGTGCCAGCAGTTTACTCCAGGGAGGTGTAGGCAATGAGCAGTTCTTC | CASSLLQGGVGNEQFF
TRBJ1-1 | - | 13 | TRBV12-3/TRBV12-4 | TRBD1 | TGTGCCAGCAGGAGGGGGCTCAACACTGAAGCTTTCTTT | CASRRGLNTEAFF
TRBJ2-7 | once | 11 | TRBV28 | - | TGTCAAACTGGGACAACCTACGAGCAGTACTTC | CQTGTTYEQYF
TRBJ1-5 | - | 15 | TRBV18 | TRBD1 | TGTGCCAGCTCACCGACAGGGGATAGCAATCAGCCCCAGCATTTT | CASSPTGDSNQPQHF
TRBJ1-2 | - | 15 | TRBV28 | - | TGTGCCAGCAGTTTAAACGGGACACCGAACTATGGCTACACCTTC | CASSLNGTPNYGYTF
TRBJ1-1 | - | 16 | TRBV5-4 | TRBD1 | TGTGCCAGCAGCCTCGGACAGGGGAGGGCCTCTGCTGAAGCTTTCTTT | CASSLGQGRASAEAFF
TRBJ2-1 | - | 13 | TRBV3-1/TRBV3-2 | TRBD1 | TGTGCCAGCAGCCAGGGGGACAGCAATGAGCAGTTCTTC | CASSQGDSNEQFF
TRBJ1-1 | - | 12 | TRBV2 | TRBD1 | TGTGCCAGCAGCAGGGGGCGTACTGAAGCTTTCTTT | CASSRGRTEAFF
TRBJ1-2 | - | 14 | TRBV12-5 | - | TGTGCTAGTGGTTTGGCACAGGAGTATAGTGGCTACACCTTC | CASGLAQEYSGYTF
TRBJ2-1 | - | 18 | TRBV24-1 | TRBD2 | TGTGCCACCAGTGCGGTTCGGGAGGGCCCGGGGTATTACAATGAGCAGTTCTTC | CATSAVREGPGYYNEQFF